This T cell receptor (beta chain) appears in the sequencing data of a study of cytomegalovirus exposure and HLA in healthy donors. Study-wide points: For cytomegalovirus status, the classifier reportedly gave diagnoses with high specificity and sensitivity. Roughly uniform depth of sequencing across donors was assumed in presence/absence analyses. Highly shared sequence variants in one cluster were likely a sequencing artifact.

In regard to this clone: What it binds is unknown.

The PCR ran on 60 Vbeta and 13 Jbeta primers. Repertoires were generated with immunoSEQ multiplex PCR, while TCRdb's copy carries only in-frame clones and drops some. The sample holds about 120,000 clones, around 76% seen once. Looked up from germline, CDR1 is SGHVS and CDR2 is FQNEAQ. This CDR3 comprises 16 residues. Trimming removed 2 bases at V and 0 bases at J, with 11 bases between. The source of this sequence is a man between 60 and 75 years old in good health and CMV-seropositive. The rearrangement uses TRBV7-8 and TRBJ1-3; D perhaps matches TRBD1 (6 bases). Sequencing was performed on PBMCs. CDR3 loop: CASSLTGTRSGNTIYF. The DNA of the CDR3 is TGTGCCAGCAGCTTAACCGGGACACGCTCTGGAAACACCATATATTTT.